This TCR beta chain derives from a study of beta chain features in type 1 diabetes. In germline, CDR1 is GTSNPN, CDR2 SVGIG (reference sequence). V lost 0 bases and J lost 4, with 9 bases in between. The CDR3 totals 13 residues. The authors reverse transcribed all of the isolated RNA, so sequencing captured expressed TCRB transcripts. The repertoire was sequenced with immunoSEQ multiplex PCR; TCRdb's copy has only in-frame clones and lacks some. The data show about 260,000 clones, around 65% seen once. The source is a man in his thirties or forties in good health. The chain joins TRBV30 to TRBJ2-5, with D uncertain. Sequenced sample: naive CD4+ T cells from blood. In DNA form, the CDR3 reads TGTGCCTGGAGTGTAACCCTGGGAGAGACCCAGTACTTC. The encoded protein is CAWSVTLGETQYF.